Shown below are 6 T cell receptor beta chains from a single sample sequenced in a study of CD8 T cells in ankylosing spondylitis. From the 5' RACE reads, TCRdb called clonotypes with MiXCR, one entry per CDR3 protein. The data contain about 130,000 distinct CDR3 sequences, approximately 9.9% of them singletons. Material for sequencing was blood, either unsorted or a sorted T cell fraction (not recorded which). The origin of the receptors is a male donor with ankylosing spondylitis or in good health (not recorded which).

The chain recombines TRBV12-3 or TRBV12-4 with TRBJ2-7, with 10 nucleotides matching TRBD2. Trimming at V came to 3 bases and at J to 4 bases, leaving 6 bases not matched to a gene. This CDR3 comprises 15 residues. Written as DNA, the CDR3 is TGTGCCAGCAGTTTTTTATCTAGCGGGAGTTACGAGCAGTACTTC. This translates into CASSFLSSGSYEQYF.

This clonotype was seen many times. A read error may account for a junction end that differs from germline. The J gene is TRBJ2-7, the V gene TRBV20-1; TRBD2 agrees at 10 bases. The CDR3 contains 16 residues. The germline gives CDR1 DFQATT, CDR2 SNEGSKA (reference sequence). CDR3 in DNA: TGCAGTGCCAGAGCGGGAGGGCCGTCGAGCTCCTACGAGCAGTACTTC. Its protein is CSARAGGPSSSYEQYF.

The chain links TRBV20-1 to TRBJ2-1; tentative D call: TRBD2 (6 bases). The CDR3 loop spans 14 amino acids. The V end was cut by 2 bases, the J end by 9 bases, with 17 bases between. Germline V CDR1 and CDR2: DFQATT, SNEGSKA (reference sequence). CDR3 DNA sequence: TGCAGTGCTAGATCTCGCCGGGACTTAGGTGAGCAGTTCTTC. Its protein is CSARSRRDLGEQFF.

This clonotype appeared many times. The rearrangement uses TRBV28 and TRBJ1-5; 8 bases are a match to TRBD1. The germline gives CDR1 MDHEN, CDR2 SYDVKM. V trimming: 10 bases; J trimming: 2 bases; junction bases outside the gene matches: 13. The CDR3 has 16 residues. The CDR3 is CATTPDRVWGNQPQHF. The CDR3 nucleotides read TGTGCCACCACCCCGGACAGGGTATGGGGCAATCAGCCCCAGCATTTT.

This clonotype was detected ten times or more. The chain is built from TRBV12-3 or TRBV12-4 and TRBJ2-1, with D possibly being TRBD1 or TRBD2 (5 bases each). Trimming shortened V by 6 bases and J by 11 bases, and 8 bases separated the two germline ends. This CDR3 is 10 amino acids long. In DNA form, the CDR3 reads TGTGCCAGCAGCGGGACGAAGCAGTTCTTC. This translates into CASSGTKQFF.

In this sample, this clonotype turned up a few times. The V gene is TRBV7-2, the J gene TRBJ1-4; 10 bases are shared with TRBD1. V lost 3 bases, J lost 7 bases, and 11 bases stayed unmatched. Germline CDR1 reads SGHTA; CDR2 reads FQGNSA. The CDR3 loop spans 17 amino acids. The CDR3 here is CASSLTGGRQLGEKLFF. CDR3 bases: TGTGCCAGCAGCTTGACAGGGGGCAGGCAGCTAGGTGAAAAACTGTTTTTT.